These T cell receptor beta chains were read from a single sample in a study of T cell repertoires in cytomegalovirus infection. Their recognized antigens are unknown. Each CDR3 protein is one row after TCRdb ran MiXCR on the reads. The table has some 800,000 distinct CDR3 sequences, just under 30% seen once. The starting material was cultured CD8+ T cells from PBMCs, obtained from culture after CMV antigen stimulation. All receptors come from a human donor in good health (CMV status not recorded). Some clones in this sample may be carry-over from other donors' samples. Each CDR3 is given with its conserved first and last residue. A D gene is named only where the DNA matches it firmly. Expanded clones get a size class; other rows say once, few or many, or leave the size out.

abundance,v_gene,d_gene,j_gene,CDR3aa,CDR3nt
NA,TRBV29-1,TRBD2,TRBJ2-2,CSVEDRGLGGDTGELFF,TGCAGCGTTGAAGATCGGGGGTTGGGGGGGGACACCGGGGAGCTGTTTTTT
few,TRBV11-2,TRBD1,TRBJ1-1,CASSLAGTGPPEAFF,TGTGCCAGCAGCTTGGCCGGGACAGGCCCCCCTGAAGCTTTCTTT
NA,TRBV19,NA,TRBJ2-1,CASSNTGSSYNEQFF,TGTGCCAGTAGCAACACAGGGAGCTCCTACAATGAGCAGTTCTTC
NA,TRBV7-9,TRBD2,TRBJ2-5,CASSPPETGRETQYF,TGTGCCAGCAGCCCACCCGAGACCGGGAGGGAGACCCAGTACTTC
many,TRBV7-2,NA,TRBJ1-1,CASSFYRAAAFSEAFF,TGTGCCAGCAGCTTTTATCGGGCGGCAGCGTTCTCTGAAGCTTTCTTT
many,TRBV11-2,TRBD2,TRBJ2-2,CASSYWVAGERTGELFF,TGTGCCAGCAGCTACTGGGTGGCGGGGGAGCGGACCGGGGAGCTGTTTTTT
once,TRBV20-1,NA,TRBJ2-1,CSAPGGEQFF,TGCAGTGCTCCCGGGGGTGAGCAGTTCTTC
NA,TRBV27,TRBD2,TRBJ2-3,CASRKGRGGQDTQYF,TGTGCCAGCAGGAAAGGGCGGGGGGGCCAAGATACGCAGTATTTT
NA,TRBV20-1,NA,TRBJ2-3,CSARSTAEYTDTQYF,TGCAGTGCTAGATCGACTGCGGAATACACAGATACGCAGTATTTT
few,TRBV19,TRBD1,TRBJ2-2,CASGEGQGFIGELFF,TGTGCCAGTGGAGAGGGACAGGGGTTTATCGGGGAGCTGTTTTTT
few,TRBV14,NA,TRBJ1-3,CASSQVVVGNTIYF,TGTGCCAGCAGCCAAGTGGTCGTTGGAAACACCATATATTTT
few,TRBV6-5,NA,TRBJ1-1,CASSYDDQGMNTEAFF,TGTGCCAGCAGTTACGACGACCAGGGGATGAACACTGAAGCTTTCTTT
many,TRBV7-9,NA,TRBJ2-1,CASSPLIGNEQFF,TGTGCCAGCAGCCCACTTATCGGCAATGAGCAGTTCTTC
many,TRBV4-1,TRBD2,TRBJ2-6,CASSLGLAGGFSSGANVLTF,TGCGCCAGCAGCCTGGGGTTAGCGGGGGGTTTCAGCTCTGGGGCCAACGTCCTGACTTTC
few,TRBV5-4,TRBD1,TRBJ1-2,CASSHDRGFYGYTF,TGTGCCAGCAGCCACGACAGGGGATTCTATGGCTACACCTTC
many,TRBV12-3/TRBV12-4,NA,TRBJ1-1,CASRSGTGVAFF,TGTGCCAGCAGATCCGGGACCGGGGTAGCTTTCTTT
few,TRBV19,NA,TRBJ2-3,CASSMGTTDTQYF,TGTGCCAGTAGTATGGGGACCACAGATACGCAGTATTTT
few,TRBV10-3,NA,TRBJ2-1,CAISGGSEQFF,TGTGCCATCAGTGGAGGGAGTGAGCAGTTCTTC
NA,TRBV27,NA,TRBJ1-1,CASRYGVGGRGEAFF,TGTGCCAGCCGCTACGGGGTGGGAGGGAGAGGTGAAGCTTTCTTT
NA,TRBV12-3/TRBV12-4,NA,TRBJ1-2,CASSLGLPLYGYTF,TGTGCCAGCAGTCTGGGACTACCTTTATATGGCTACACCTTC
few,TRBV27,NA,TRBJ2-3,CASSLFRDADTQYF,TGTGCCAGCAGTTTATTTAGGGACGCAGATACGCAGTATTTT
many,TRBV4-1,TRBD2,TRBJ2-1,CASSQVLLSGGLGNEQFF,TGCGCCAGCAGCCAAGTACTCCTTTCGGGGGGTCTTGGGAATGAGCAGTTCTTC
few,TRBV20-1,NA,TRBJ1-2,CAIGGGRANYGYTF,TGCGCGATTGGTGGAGGTCGGGCTAACTATGGCTACACCTTC
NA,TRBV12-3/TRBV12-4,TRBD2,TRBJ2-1,CASSLFGGTYNEQFF,TGTGCCAGCAGTTTATTCGGGGGGACCTACAATGAGCAGTTCTTC